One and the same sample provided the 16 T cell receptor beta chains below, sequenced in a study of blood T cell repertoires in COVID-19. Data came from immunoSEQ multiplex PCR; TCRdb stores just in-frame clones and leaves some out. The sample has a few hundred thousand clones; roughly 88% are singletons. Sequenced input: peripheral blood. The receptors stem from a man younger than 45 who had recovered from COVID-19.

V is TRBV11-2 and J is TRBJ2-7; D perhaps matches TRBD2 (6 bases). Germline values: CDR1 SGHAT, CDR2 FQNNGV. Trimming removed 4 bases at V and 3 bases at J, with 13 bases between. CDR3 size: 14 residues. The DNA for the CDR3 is TGTGCCAGCAGCTCCGGGGCGGGGATCTACGAGCAGTACTTC. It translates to CASSSGAGIYEQYF.

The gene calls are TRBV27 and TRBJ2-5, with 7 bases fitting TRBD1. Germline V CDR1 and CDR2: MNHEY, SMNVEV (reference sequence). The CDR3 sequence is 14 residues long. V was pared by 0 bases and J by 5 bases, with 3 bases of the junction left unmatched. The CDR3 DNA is TGTGCCAGCAGTTTATCAGGGGGCCAGGAGACCCAGTACTTC. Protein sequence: CASSLSGGQETQYF.

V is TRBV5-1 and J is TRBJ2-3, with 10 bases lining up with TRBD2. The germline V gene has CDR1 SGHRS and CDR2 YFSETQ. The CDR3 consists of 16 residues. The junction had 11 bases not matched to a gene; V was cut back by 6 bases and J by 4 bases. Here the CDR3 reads CASTEAGGFISDTQYF. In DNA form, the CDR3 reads TGCGCCAGCACCGAAGCGGGGGGGTTCATCTCAGATACGCAGTATTTT.

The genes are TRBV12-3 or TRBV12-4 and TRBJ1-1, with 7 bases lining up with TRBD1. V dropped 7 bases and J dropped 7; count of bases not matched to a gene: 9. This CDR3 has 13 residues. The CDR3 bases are TGTGCCAGCAAAGACCACAGGGGAGGTGAAGCTTTCTTT. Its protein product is CASKDHRGGEAFF.

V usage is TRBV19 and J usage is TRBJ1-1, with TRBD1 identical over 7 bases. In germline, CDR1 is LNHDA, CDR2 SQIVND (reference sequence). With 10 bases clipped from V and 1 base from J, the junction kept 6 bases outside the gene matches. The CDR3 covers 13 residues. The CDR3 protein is CATNSGGNTEAFF. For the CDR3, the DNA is TGTGCCACCAACTCAGGGGGGAACACTGAAGCTTTCTTT.

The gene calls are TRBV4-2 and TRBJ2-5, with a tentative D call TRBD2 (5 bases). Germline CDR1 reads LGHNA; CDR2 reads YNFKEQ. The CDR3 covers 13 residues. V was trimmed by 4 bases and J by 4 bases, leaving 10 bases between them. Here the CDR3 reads CASSLEERETQYF. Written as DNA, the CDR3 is TGTGCCAGCAGCCTGGAGGAGCGAGAGACCCAGTACTTC.

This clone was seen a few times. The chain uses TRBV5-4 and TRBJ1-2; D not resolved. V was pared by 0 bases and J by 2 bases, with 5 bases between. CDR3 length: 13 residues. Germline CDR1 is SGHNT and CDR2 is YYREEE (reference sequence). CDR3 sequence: CASSLDSNYGYTF. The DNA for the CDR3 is TGTGCCAGCAGCTTGGACAGCAACTATGGCTACACCTTC.

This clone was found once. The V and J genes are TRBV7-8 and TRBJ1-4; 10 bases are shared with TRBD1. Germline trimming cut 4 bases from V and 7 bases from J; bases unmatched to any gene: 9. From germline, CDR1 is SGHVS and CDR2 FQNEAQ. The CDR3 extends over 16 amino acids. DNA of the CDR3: TGTGCCAGCAGCTCCCGGGACAGGGGAGGAGGTGAAAAACTGTTTTTT. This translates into CASSSRDRGGGEKLFF.

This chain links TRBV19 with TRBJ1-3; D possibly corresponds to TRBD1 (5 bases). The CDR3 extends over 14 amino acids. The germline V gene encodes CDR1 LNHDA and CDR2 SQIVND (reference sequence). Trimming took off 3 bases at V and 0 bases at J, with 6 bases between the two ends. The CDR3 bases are TGTGCCAGTAGTATTACAGGCTCTGGAAACACCATATATTTT. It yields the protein CASSITGSGNTIYF.

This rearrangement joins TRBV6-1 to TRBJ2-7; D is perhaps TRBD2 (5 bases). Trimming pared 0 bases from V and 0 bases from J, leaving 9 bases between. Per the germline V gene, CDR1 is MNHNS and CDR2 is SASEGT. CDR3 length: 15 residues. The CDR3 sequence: CASSEALGASYEQYF. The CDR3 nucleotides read TGTGCCAGCAGTGAAGCGCTGGGAGCCTCCTACGAGCAGTACTTC.

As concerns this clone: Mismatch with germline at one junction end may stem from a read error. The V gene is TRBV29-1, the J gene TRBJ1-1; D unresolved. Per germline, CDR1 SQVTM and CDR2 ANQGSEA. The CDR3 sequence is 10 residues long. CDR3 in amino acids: CSPSSTETFF. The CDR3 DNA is TGCAGCCCCTCGTCGACTGAAACTTTCTTT.

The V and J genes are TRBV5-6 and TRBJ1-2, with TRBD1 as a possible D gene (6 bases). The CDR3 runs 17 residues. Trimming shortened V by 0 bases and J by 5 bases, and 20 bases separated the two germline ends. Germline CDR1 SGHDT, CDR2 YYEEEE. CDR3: CASSLVNRDTEWYGYTF. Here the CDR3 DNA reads TGTGCCAGCAGCTTGGTTAACCGGGACACCGAGTGGTATGGCTACACCTTC.

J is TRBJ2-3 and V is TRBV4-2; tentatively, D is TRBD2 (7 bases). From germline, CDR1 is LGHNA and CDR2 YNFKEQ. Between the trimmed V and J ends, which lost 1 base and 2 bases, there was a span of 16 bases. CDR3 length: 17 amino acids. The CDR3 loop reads CASSQAGGLYYTDTQYF. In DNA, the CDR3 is TGTGCCAGCAGCCAAGCGGGGGGCCTATACTACACAGATACGCAGTATTTT.

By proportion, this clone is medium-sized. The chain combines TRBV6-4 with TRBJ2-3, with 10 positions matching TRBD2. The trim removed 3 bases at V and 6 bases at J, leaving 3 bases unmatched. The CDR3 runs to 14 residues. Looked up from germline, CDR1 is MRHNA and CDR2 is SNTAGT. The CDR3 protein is CASSESGGADTQYF. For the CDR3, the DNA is TGTGCCAGCAGTGAAAGCGGGGGGGCCGATACGCAGTATTTT.

CDR3 amino acids: CATSRDPAGTAYGYTF. In DNA form, the CDR3 reads TGTGCCACCAGCAGAGACCCGGCGGGAACAGCCTATGGCTACACCTTC. The genes are TRBV15 and TRBJ1-2; D ambiguous. Germline V gene lookup returns CDR1 LNHNV and CDR2 YYDKDF (reference sequence). V lost 0 bases and J lost 4, with 15 bases in between. CDR3 length: 16 residues.

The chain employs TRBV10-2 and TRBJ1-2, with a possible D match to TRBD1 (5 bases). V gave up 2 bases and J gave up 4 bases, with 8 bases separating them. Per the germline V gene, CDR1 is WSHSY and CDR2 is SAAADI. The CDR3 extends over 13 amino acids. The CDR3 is CASSEKGIYGYTF. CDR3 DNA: TGCGCCAGCAGTGAGAAGGGGATCTATGGCTACACCTTC.